The 10 T cell receptor beta chains below were found in one sample sequenced in a study. MiXCR, run by TCRdb on the RT-PCR reads, gives a single entry per CDR3 protein. The sample lists 550,000 to 750,000 distinct CDR3 sequences, 11% to 15% occurring once. The sequenced material came from memory CD4+ T cells from blood. The receptors originated from a female donor in good health, serving as a healthy control.

The chain joins TRBV6-2 or TRBV6-3 to TRBJ2-1; D call uncertain. CDR1 is MNHEY, CDR2 SVGEGT, per germline. This CDR3 has 12 residues. V lost 6 bases, J lost 6 bases, and 9 bases lay in between. The CDR3 reads CASSPSFNEQFF. In DNA form, the CDR3 reads TGTGCCAGCAGCCCCTCATTCAATGAGCAGTTCTTC.

This clonotype was seen more than once but under ten times. The J gene is TRBJ2-1, the V gene TRBV15; possibly TRBD1 or TRBD2 for D (5 bases each). This CDR3 region has 13 residues. The germline gives CDR1 LNHNV, CDR2 YYDKDF (reference sequence). Trimming took 3 bases from V and 9 from J, leaving 12 bases between them. The CDR3 spells CATSSRVGAEQFF. The CDR3 nucleotides read TGTGCCACCAGCAGCCGGGTCGGGGCTGAGCAGTTCTTC.

This chain connects TRBV7-9 to TRBJ2-5; 11 bases are a match to TRBD2. This CDR3 comprises 12 residues. With 8 bases clipped from V and 7 bases from J, the junction kept 3 bases outside the gene matches. Looked up from germline, CDR1 is SEHNR and CDR2 is FQNEAQ (reference sequence). The DNA for the CDR3 is TGTGCCAGCGGCGGGACTAGCGGGACCCAGTACTTC. The encoded protein is CASGGTSGTQYF.

This clonotype appeared many times. The V call is TRBV12-3 or TRBV12-4, the J call TRBJ2-7; TRBD1 matches 10 bases. The CDR3 is made up of 14 amino acids. V was pared by 5 bases and J by 4 bases, with 5 bases of the junction left unmatched. The CDR3 here is CASSGDRGFYEQYF. The CDR3 bases are TGTGCCAGCAGTGGGGACAGGGGCTTTTACGAGCAGTACTTC.

For the CDR3, the DNA is TGTGCCAGCAGTTTACGCCAGGTCGATGGCTACACCTTC. It specifies CASSLRQVDGYTF. The chain employs TRBV28 and TRBJ1-2; D not certain. V was shortened by 2 bases and J by 6 bases, with 10 bases between the two germline ends. Germline assignment: CDR1 MDHEN and CDR2 SYDVKM. The CDR3 totals 13 residues.

This clonotype was seen a few times. The chain has TRBV18 and TRBJ1-2; D remains unclear. CDR1 and CDR2 (germline): KGHSH, LQKENI. The CDR3 is made up of 15 amino acids. Trimming stripped 3 bases from V and 3 bases from J, with 14 bases between. For the CDR3, the DNA is TGTGCCAGCTCACCGGTTGGGGAACCTCACTATGGCTACACCTTC. Translated: CASSPVGEPHYGYTF.

This clonotype has at least ten counts. This chain connects TRBV7-2 to TRBJ2-7; 7 bases are shared with TRBD2. The CDR3 runs to 14 residues. Per the germline V gene, CDR1 is SGHTA and CDR2 is FQGNSA. Trimming cost V 3 bases and J 3 bases; bases outside gene matches: 5. This CDR3 reads CASSFSGDYYEQYF. In nucleotides, the CDR3 is TGTGCCAGCAGCTTCAGTGGGGACTACTACGAGCAGTACTTC.

The V call is TRBV30, the J call TRBJ1-2, with a tentative D call TRBD1 (5 bases). CDR3 size: 14 residues. The ends were cut back, 2 bases at V and 0 bases at J, with 10 bases in the middle. Looked up from germline, CDR1 is GTSNPN and CDR2 is SVGIG (reference sequence). The DNA for the CDR3 is TGTGCCTGGAGTTTGCAGGGCCCTAACTATGGCTACACCTTC. Translated: CAWSLQGPNYGYTF.

The V gene is TRBV27, the J gene TRBJ2-1; 9 positions match TRBD2. Germline V gives CDR1 MNHEY, CDR2 SMNVEV (reference sequence). J was trimmed by 7 bases and V by 2 bases; bases with no gene match: 9. CDR3 length: 16 amino acids. CDR3 loop: CASSLISAGGGNEQFF. The CDR3 DNA reads TGTGCCAGCAGTTTAATTTCCGCGGGAGGGGGGAATGAGCAGTTCTTC.

This clonotype was recorded a few times. The chain couples TRBV5-1 to TRBJ2-7, with a tentative D call TRBD2 (7 bases). V was cut by 3 bases and J by 4 bases, with 17 bases left in between. This CDR3 is built from 15 residues. In germline, CDR1 is SGHRS, CDR2 YFSETQ. The CDR3 is CASSWGTREAYEQYF. Here the CDR3 DNA reads TGCGCCAGCAGCTGGGGGACACGGGAGGCTTACGAGCAGTACTTC.